The entry below gives a single T cell receptor beta chain sequence along with its context. The germline gene is not matched at one end of the junction; a read error may be the cause. TCRdb keeps only in-frame clones here, not all; method: immunoSEQ multiplex PCR. The table records 400,000 to 500,000 clones, 88% of them present only once. The V gene's germline CDR1 is MGHRA and CDR2 YSYEKL. The CDR3 has 20 amino acids. The sample comes from a study of Ad26.COV2.S vaccination and SARS-CoV-2 variants. Documented treatment: some 20 received Ad26.COV2.S at low or high dose, single or two shots; five or six received placebo; per-sample allocation not given. Repertoires come from day 63 after the first vaccine or placebo injection.

The source is a person aged 18-60 years who received the Ad26.COV2.S COVID-19 vaccine or a placebo. The sequencing used peripheral blood, collected in a trial of Ad26.COV2.S vaccine versus placebo. The V and J genes are TRBV4-1 and TRBJ2-5; 15 bases are shared with TRBD2. CDR3 sequence: CASSPGGRRVPGTSGGQRDF. The DNA of the CDR3 is TGCGCCAGCAGCCCAGGAGGCAGGAGAGTCCCCGGGACTAGCGGGGGGCAACGGGACTTC.